The next 12 T cell receptor beta chains were all read from a single sample in a study of T cell changes during pregnancy in multiple sclerosis. Here immunoSEQ multiplex PCR was the method, and the copy in TCRdb shows in-frame clones only, minus some. The sample includes around 130,000 clones, less than 97% of them seen just once. Sequences were derived from peripheral blood, sampled after pregnancy. The receptor source for this set is a female donor with multiple sclerosis, enrolled in a pregnancy study.

V gene TRBV5-8 combines with J gene TRBJ1-5; D is undetermined. This CDR3 comprises 15 residues. Trimming took off 4 bases at V and 0 bases at J, with 11 bases between the two ends. Germline V gives CDR1 SGHTS, CDR2 YDEGEE. The CDR3 nucleotides read TGTGCCAGCAGCCGGGGAACGGATAGCAATCAGCCCCAGCATTTT. Its protein product is CASSRGTDSNQPQHF.

The chain employs TRBV19 and TRBJ2-7; 7 bases line up with TRBD2. J was trimmed by 4 bases and V by 9 bases; bases with no gene match: 9. The germline V gene encodes CDR1 LNHDA and CDR2 SQIVND (reference sequence). The CDR3 is made up of 13 amino acids. CDR3: CARGTNDRYEQYF. Here the CDR3 DNA reads TGTGCCAGGGGGACTAACGACAGATACGAGCAGTACTTC.

The V gene is TRBV10-3, the J gene TRBJ1-1; 9 nucleotides agree with TRBD1. This CDR3 is 11 amino acids long. Germline CDR1 ENHRY, CDR2 SYGVKD. V lost 9 bases, J lost 6 bases, and 2 bases stayed unmatched. The CDR3 sequence is CAIRTGAEAFF. In DNA, the CDR3 is TGTGCCATTAGGACAGGGGCTGAAGCTTTCTTT.

This chain connects TRBV18 to TRBJ2-7; D is possibly TRBD1 (6 bases). CDR3 length: 13 amino acids. Germline CDR1 is KGHSH and CDR2 is LQKENI. The V gene lost 6 bases and the J gene lost 4 bases, with 13 bases spanning the gap. CDR3 bases: TGTGCCAGCTCGAGGGGGAGCCAGTACGAGCAGTACTTC. It is translated as CASSRGSQYEQYF. The whole variable domain, remainder taken from reference TRBV18 and TRBJ2-7, is NAGVMQNPRHLVRRRGQEARLRCSPMKGHSHVYWYRQLPEEGLKFMVYLQKENIIDESGMPKERFSAEFPKEGPSILRIQQVVRGDSAAYFCASSRGSQYEQYFGPGTRLTVT.

The chain joins TRBV7-9 to TRBJ1-5, with a possible D match to TRBD1 (5 bases). V was cut by 1 base and J by 4 bases, with 11 bases left in between. The CDR3 runs 15 residues. Germline V gene sequence: CDR1 SEHNR, CDR2 FQNEAQ (reference sequence). The DNA of the CDR3 is TGTGCCAGCAGCTTAGAAACAGGCCTTAATCAGCCCCAGCATTTT. It encodes CASSLETGLNQPQHF.

The chain carries TRBV5-3 and TRBJ2-2, with TRBD1 matching over 8 bases. TRBV5-3 belongs to the ORF category, with a function that is uncertain. The CDR3 covers 15 residues. With V trimmed by 4 bases and J by 6 bases, 8 bases remained unmatched. The CDR3 is CARSRPGTGAGELFF. The CDR3 DNA sequence: TGTGCCAGAAGCCGTCCCGGGACAGGTGCCGGGGAGCTGTTTTTT.

Turning to this clone: At one end, the junction sequence differs from germline, possibly due to a read error. J is TRBJ2-3 and V is TRBV7-7, with TRBD2 as a possible D gene (6 bases). This CDR3 has 16 amino acids. Per the germline V gene, CDR1 is SSHAT and CDR2 is FNYEAQ (reference sequence). The CDR3, as DNA: TGTGCTAGCAGCCTAGGGTCAGCGGGTAGCACAGATACGCAGTATTTT. Translation: CASSLGSAGSTDTQYF. Based on the CDR3 plus reference TRBV7-7 and TRBJ2-3, the full variable domain is GAGVSQSPRYKVTKRGQDVTLRCDPISSHATLYWYQQALGQGPEFLTYFNYEAQPDKSGLPSDRFSAERPEGSISTLTIQRTEQRDSAMYRCASSLGSAGSTDTQYFGPGTRLTVL.

The chain recombines TRBV9 with TRBJ2-7, with D possibly matching TRBD1 (6 bases). CDR3 length: 14 residues. Germline CDR1 is SGDLS and CDR2 is YYNGEE. Trimming stripped 4 bases from V and 3 bases from J, with 14 bases between. CDR3 region: CASSLGQNFYEQYF. CDR3 DNA: TGTGCCAGCAGCCTAGGACAGAATTTCTACGAGCAGTACTTC.

This chain uses TRBV5-8 with TRBJ2-1; weak D call: TRBD1 (6 bases). CDR1 and CDR2 (germline): SGHTS, YDEGEE. V shed 0 bases and J shed 8 bases, with 6 bases lying between them. CDR3 length equals 12 residues. CDR3 amino acids: CASSLAGDEQFF. Written as DNA, the CDR3 is TGTGCCAGCAGCTTGGCAGGGGATGAGCAGTTCTTC.

This chain connects TRBV6-5 to TRBJ1-3; D is uncertain. Germline CDR1 reads MNHEY; CDR2 reads SVGAGI. The germline V and J ends were trimmed by 2 bases and 1 base, with 12 bases remaining between them. The CDR3 loop spans 16 amino acids. As DNA, the CDR3 is TGTGCCAGCAGTTACGGCCGCAGAATATCTGGAAACACCATATATTTT. Translation: CASSYGRRISGNTIYF.

The chain employs TRBV11-2 and TRBJ2-4; possible D gene TRBD2, 6 bases. The germline gives CDR1 SGHAT, CDR2 FQNNGV. The CDR3 is 14 residues long. V lost 5 bases, J lost 3 bases, and 11 bases lay in between. In DNA form, the CDR3 reads TGTGCCAGCAGCCACAGGAGGGGCAAAAACATTCAGTACTTC. It codes for CASSHRRGKNIQYF.

The chain is built from TRBV6-5 and TRBJ2-7, with D maybe TRBD2 (5 bases). Germline V CDR1 and CDR2: MNHEY, SVGAGI. CDR3 size: 15 residues. V was cut by 0 bases and J by 6 bases, with 15 bases left in between. CDR3 nucleotide sequence: TGTGCCAGCAGTTACTCGAAAGTGAATGCGGGCGAGCAGTACTTC. This translates into CASSYSKVNAGEQYF.